This T cell receptor beta chain was recorded in a study of beta chain features in type 1 diabetes. Study results and caveats: Cells carrying high TCR expression could end up over-represented when cDNA is sequenced.

Details on this clone: Its antigen is not identified.

Expressed TCRB transcripts were sequenced after all isolated RNA was converted to cDNA. Read counts averaged around 3.5 million for samples of naive, central memory and regulatory T cells. Method: immunoSEQ multiplex PCR; TCRdb's copy keeps in-frame clones and lacks some. The table has 300,000 to 350,000 clones, around 19% seen once. J was trimmed by 7 bases and V by 0 bases; bases with no gene match: 4. CDR3 length: 14 residues. CDR1 is LNHDA, CDR2 SQIVND, per germline (reference sequence). The sample was naive CD4+ T cells from blood. This chain joins TRBV19 and TRBJ1-2; 8 nucleotides agree with TRBD1. The TCR comes from a woman aged 18-29 years in good health. DNA of the CDR3: TGTGCCAGTAGTATAGACGGACAGGGAGGTGGCTACACCTTC. Its protein product is CASSIDGQGGGYTF.